What follows is one TCR beta chain and its context. This record comes from a study of control samples from healthy donors and cancer patients. Using immunoSEQ multiplex PCR, the repertoire was profiled, and TCRdb retains in-frame clones only, with some absent. The table records some 120,000 clones, less than 95% of them present only once. V was trimmed by 11 bases and J by 6 bases, leaving 11 bases between them. The CDR3 has 12 residues. This clonotype originated in a man aged 18 to 29 in good health. Input material: blood. V usage is TRBV12-3 or TRBV12-4 and J usage is TRBJ2-6, with D unresolved. The CDR3 region has the DNA TGTGCCCTGCTCAATGAGGCCAACGTCCTGACTTTC. Translated: CALLNEANVLTF.